This T cell receptor beta chain was captured by sequencing in a study of T cell responses to AZD1222 COVID-19 vaccine. Findings and limits, study-wide: Clonal diversity was possibly underestimated, and white British individuals and females predominated among donors.

The data were produced by immunoSEQ multiplex PCR, yet TCRdb's version contains in-frame clones alone and is incomplete. The table records 190,000 or so clones, roughly nine tenths of them present only once. The table lists this clone with a count of one. Its antigen is currently unknown. The V end lost 3 bases, the J end lost 4 bases, and 13 bases lay between the germline ends. The CDR3 consists of 14 residues. The germline V gene encodes CDR1 SGHRS and CDR2 YFSETQ. The J gene is TRBJ1-1, the V gene TRBV5-1, with D perhaps matching TRBD1 (5 bases). The sample consisted of peripheral blood, taken 28 days after the second AZD1222 dose. This receptor was obtained from an adult who received the AZD1222 COVID-19 vaccine. The CDR3 coding sequence is TGCGCCAGCAGCTCTCAGGGTGGAGTCACTGAAGCTTTCTTT. This gives the protein CASSSQGGVTEAFF.